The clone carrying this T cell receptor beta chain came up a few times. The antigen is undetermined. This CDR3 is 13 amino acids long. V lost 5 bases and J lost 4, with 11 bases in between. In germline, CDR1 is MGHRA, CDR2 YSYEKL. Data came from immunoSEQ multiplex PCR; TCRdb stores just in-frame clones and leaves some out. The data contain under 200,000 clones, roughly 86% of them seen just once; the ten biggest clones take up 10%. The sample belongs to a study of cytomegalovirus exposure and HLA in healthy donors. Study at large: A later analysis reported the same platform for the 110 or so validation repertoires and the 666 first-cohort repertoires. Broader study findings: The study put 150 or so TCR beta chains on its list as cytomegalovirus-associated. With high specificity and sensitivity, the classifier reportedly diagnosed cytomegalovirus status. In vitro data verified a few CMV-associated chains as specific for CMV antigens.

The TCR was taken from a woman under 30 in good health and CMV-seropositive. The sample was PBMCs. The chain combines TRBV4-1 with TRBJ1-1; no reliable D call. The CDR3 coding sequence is TGCGCCAGCAGCGAAGCGAGTTTCACTGAAGCTTTCTTT. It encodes CASSEASFTEAFF.